One T cell receptor (beta chain) is described in this entry. This sample is drawn from a study of blood T cell repertoires in COVID-19. About the research overall: The United States, Italy and Spain supplied acute and convalescent COVID-19 samples. T cells, B-cell-depleted T cells, or PBMCs supplied cDNA or gDNA.

As processed by the authors: Scientists estimated how many nucleated cells there were by amplifying reference gene primers. TCRdb's copy holds only in-frame clones and misses some; the assay was immunoSEQ multiplex PCR. V, J and clone size reflect that table, while D and trimming were determined from the DNA. Of 350,000 to 550,000 clones in the sample, approximately 90% were seen once. V was clipped by 4 bases and J by 4 bases, with 11 bases between them. The CDR3 has 13 amino acids. Germline CDR1 reads LGHDT; CDR2 reads YNNKEL (reference sequence). Sequencing used peripheral blood. This TCR came from a woman younger than 45 with acute or convalescent COVID-19. V usage is TRBV3-1 (or the pseudogene TRBV3-2) and J usage is TRBJ2-7; maybe TRBD1 (6 bases). The CDR3, as DNA: TGTGCCAGCAGCCTTGGGGGCCGTTACGAGCAGTACTTC. The encoded protein is CASSLGGRYEQYF.